These 24 T cell receptor beta chains share one sample of origin, sequenced in a study of blood T cell repertoires in COVID-19. Libraries were prepared by immunoSEQ multiplex PCR; TCRdb keeps only in-frame clonotypes and omits some of them. The table has roughly 100,000 clones, about 85% seen once; the top ten hold under 4.5%. Specimen: peripheral blood. Every receptor here comes from a man aged 45-65 years with acute or convalescent COVID-19.

CDR3 DNA sequence: TGTGCCAGCCGAGGTTCCTACAATGAGCAGTTCTTC. Protein product: CASRGSYNEQFF. The rearrangement joins TRBV6-5 to TRBJ2-1, with unresolved D. The CDR3 is 12 residues long. V was trimmed by 8 bases and J by 1 base, leaving 6 bases between them. Germline V CDR1 and CDR2: MNHEY, SVGAGI.

In DNA, the CDR3 is TGCGCCAGCAGCCCCCGGGACAGGGAAAAGAACGAGCAGTACTTC. Translating gives CASSPRDREKNEQYF. The genes are TRBV4-1 and TRBJ2-7; 9 bases are shared with TRBD1. This CDR3 contains 15 residues. Germline V gives CDR1 MGHRA, CDR2 YSYEKL. Trimming at V came to 4 bases and at J to 5 bases, leaving 9 bases not matched to a gene.

The CDR3 loop is CASSVGASGRNEQFF. CDR3 DNA sequence: TGTGCCAGCAGCGTTGGGGCTAGCGGGAGAAATGAGCAGTTCTTC. This chain connects TRBV9 to TRBJ2-1, with 10 bases fitting TRBD2. V lost 2 bases and J lost 7; bases outside the gene matches: 6. There are 15 residues in the CDR3. Germline V gene lookup returns CDR1 SGDLS and CDR2 YYNGEE.

This chain connects TRBV7-9 to TRBJ2-1, with a tentative D call TRBD1 (6 bases). This CDR3 region has 16 residues. V lost 4 bases and J lost 0, with 13 bases in between. The germline V gene encodes CDR1 SEHNR and CDR2 FQNEAQ (reference sequence). CDR3 sequence: CASSYRARSSYNEQFF. The CDR3 DNA follows: TGTGCCAGCAGCTACAGGGCCCGAAGCTCCTACAATGAGCAGTTCTTC.

This clone was seen just once. The rearrangement links TRBV30 to TRBJ2-7; 9 nucleotides line up with TRBD1. V shed 2 bases and J 5 bases; nucleotides not matched to a gene: 7. Germline V gene lookup returns CDR1 GTSNPN and CDR2 SVGIG (reference sequence). This CDR3 comprises 14 residues. The chain's CDR3 is CAWSPGQGDHEQYF. The DNA for the CDR3 is TGTGCCTGGAGTCCGGGACAGGGTGACCACGAGCAGTACTTC.

V gene TRBV6-5 combines with J gene TRBJ2-5; D perhaps matches TRBD2 (6 bases). V was trimmed by 2 bases and J by 3 bases, leaving 10 bases between them. Germline V gives CDR1 MNHEY, CDR2 SVGAGI. The CDR3 has 14 residues. The CDR3 sequence: CASSYGGDEETQYF. In DNA form, the CDR3 reads TGTGCCAGCAGTTACGGAGGGGATGAAGAGACCCAGTACTTC.

This clone was detected only a few times. The DNA of the CDR3 is TGTGCCAGTAGTATAGATACAGCTCTATACAATGAGCAGTTCTTC. This sequence encodes CASSIDTALYNEQFF. The chain carries TRBV19 and TRBJ2-1; D unresolved. Trimming took 0 bases from V and 4 from J, leaving 10 bases between them. CDR1 is LNHDA, CDR2 SQIVND, per germline (reference sequence). The CDR3 runs 15 residues.

The chain recombines TRBV27 with TRBJ2-7, with TRBD2 as a possible D gene (5 bases). The germline CDR1 and CDR2 sequences are MNHEY and SMNVEV (reference sequence). V gave up 3 bases and J gave up 2 bases, with 11 bases separating them. The length of the CDR3 is 14 residues. CDR3 sequence (DNA): TGTGCCAGCAGTTTGGCGGGTAAGGCCTACGAGCAGTACTTC. Its protein product is CASSLAGKAYEQYF.

The gene calls are TRBV6-5 and TRBJ1-5; 8 nucleotides agree with TRBD1. Germline CDR1 MNHEY, CDR2 SVGAGI. The CDR3 extends over 13 amino acids. J was trimmed by 2 bases and V by 6 bases; bases with no gene match: 0. The CDR3 region has the DNA TGTGCCAGCAGGGGACAGGGCAATCAGCCCCAGCATTTT. This gives the protein CASRGQGNQPQHF.

The chain is built from TRBV3-1 (or the pseudogene TRBV3-2) and TRBJ2-1; no reliable D call. V lost 3 bases to trimming and J lost 3 bases, with 12 bases between them. CDR1 and CDR2 (germline): LGHDT, YNNKEL (reference sequence). There are 15 residues in the CDR3. CDR3 in amino acids: CASSQEDGDYNEQFF. CDR3 in DNA: TGTGCCAGCAGCCAGGAAGACGGAGACTACAATGAGCAGTTCTTC.

The V call is TRBV2, the J call TRBJ2-1; weak D call: TRBD1 (6 bases). The germline V gene has CDR1 SNHLY and CDR2 FYNNEI. The CDR3 has 12 amino acids. V dropped 6 bases and J dropped 7 bases, with 10 bases sitting between them. The CDR3 region is CASRQQGNEQFF. The CDR3, as DNA: TGTGCCAGCAGGCAACAGGGTAATGAGCAGTTCTTC.

The rearrangement links TRBV15 to TRBJ2-2; a possible D gene is TRBD2 (5 bases). Germline assignment: CDR1 LNHNV and CDR2 YYDKDF (reference sequence). V lost 0 bases and J 5 bases, leaving 13 bases between the germline ends. The CDR3 has 16 amino acids. Written as DNA, the CDR3 is TGTGCCACCAGCAGAGATCCAAGACTAACTACCGGGGAGCTGTTTTTT. Protein product: CATSRDPRLTTGELFF.

This clone occurred once. The chain couples TRBV3-1 (or the pseudogene TRBV3-2) to TRBJ2-2, with 13 bases lining up with TRBD2. The germline gives CDR1 LGHDT, CDR2 YNNKEL (reference sequence). J lost 7 bases, V lost 3 bases, and 5 bases had no gene match. The length of the CDR3 is 16 residues. The CDR3 region has the DNA TGTGCCAGCAGCCAGGGACTAGCGGGATGGATCGGGGAGCTGTTTTTT. Translated: CASSQGLAGWIGELFF.

The CDR3 DNA sequence: TGCGCCAGCAGTGACCCCCCTGGAGCCGCGTACAATGAGCAGTTCTTC. It encodes CASSDPPGAAYNEQFF. This chain joins TRBV10-1 and TRBJ2-1; D gene uncertain. The CDR3 extends over 16 amino acids. Per the germline V gene, CDR1 is WNHNN and CDR2 is SYGVQD (reference sequence). With 3 bases removed from V and 4 bases from J, the gap between germline ends came to 16 bases.

This clone showed up just a few times. V usage is TRBV6-5 and J usage is TRBJ2-3; maybe TRBD2 (5 bases). This CDR3 contains 13 residues. The V gene's germline CDR1 is MNHEY and CDR2 SVGAGI. Trimming stripped 2 bases from V and 4 bases from J, with 7 bases between. As DNA, the CDR3 is TGTGCCAGCAGTTACCACGGGGCAGATACGCAGTATTTT. Translation gives CASSYHGADTQYF.

The chain combines TRBV11-2 with TRBJ1-2; D perhaps matches TRBD1 (6 bases). Trimming pared 5 bases from V and 3 bases from J, leaving 10 bases between. The CDR3 is made up of 13 amino acids. Germline values: CDR1 SGHAT, CDR2 FQNNGV. The CDR3 DNA is TGTGCCAGCAGCAGGGACACCCACTATGGCTACACCTTC. Translation: CASSRDTHYGYTF.

The rearrangement joins TRBV6-1 to TRBJ2-2; TRBD2 agrees at 13 bases. V trimming: 4 bases; J trimming: 3 bases; junction bases outside the gene matches: 5. The CDR3 loop spans 17 amino acids. From germline, CDR1 is MNHNS and CDR2 SASEGT. Here the CDR3 DNA reads TGTGCCAGCAGTGGGACTAGCGGGAGTTGGGACACCGGGGAGCTGTTTTTT. Protein product: CASSGTSGSWDTGELFF.

The J gene is TRBJ2-5, the V gene TRBV28; 7 positions agree with TRBD1. CDR3 length: 16 amino acids. Trimming at V came to 3 bases and at J to 5 bases, leaving 12 bases not matched to a gene. Germline V gene sequence: CDR1 MDHEN, CDR2 SYDVKM. The CDR3 sequence: CASSFGSGGWGETQYF. The CDR3 DNA is TGTGCCAGCAGTTTCGGGTCAGGGGGTTGGGGGGAGACCCAGTACTTC.

The chain employs TRBV3-1 (or the pseudogene TRBV3-2) and TRBJ2-3, with D maybe TRBD2 (5 bases). Deletions cut 0 bases from V and 2 bases from J, with 12 bases between. Per the germline V gene, CDR1 is LGHDT and CDR2 is YNNKEL (reference sequence). The CDR3 has 16 residues. The CDR3 sequence is CASSQEGADLTDTQYF. The CDR3, as DNA: TGTGCCAGCAGCCAAGAGGGAGCGGACCTCACAGATACGCAGTATTTT.

The genes are TRBV28 and TRBJ1-6; D might be TRBD1 (6 bases). This CDR3 is built from 14 residues. Germline V lookup: CDR1 MDHEN, CDR2 SYDVKM. The V end was cut by 9 bases, the J end by 0 bases, with 9 bases between. The CDR3 DNA follows: TGTGCCAGTCAGGGGAGCTCCTATAATTCACCCCTCCACTTT. It translates to CASQGSSYNSPLHF.

This chain connects TRBV2 to TRBJ1-3; no clear D gene. The germline V and J ends were trimmed by 6 bases and 11 bases, with 11 bases remaining between them. Germline V gives CDR1 SNHLY, CDR2 FYNNEI. The CDR3 consists of 11 residues. The CDR3 sequence is CASSPRFAIYF. The CDR3 coding sequence is TGTGCCAGCAGCCCACGGTTCGCCATATATTTT.

J is TRBJ2-3 and V is TRBV28; TRBD2 matches at 10 bases. Trimming at V came to 7 bases and at J to 4 bases, leaving 11 bases not matched to a gene. This CDR3 contains 16 residues. CDR1 and CDR2 from the germline V gene are MDHEN and SYDVKM. The CDR3 nucleotides are TGTGCCAGCATCCGGTTAGGGACTAGCGTGGCAGATACGCAGTATTTT. It codes for CASIRLGTSVADTQYF.

This chain joins TRBV19 and TRBJ2-2; TRBD2 matches at 13 bases. V dropped 4 bases and J dropped 0; count of bases not matched to a gene: 11. Germline V lookup: CDR1 LNHDA, CDR2 SQIVND (reference sequence). The CDR3 extends over 20 amino acids. CDR3 coding DNA: TGTGCCAGTAGTACCCCTCGACTAGCGGGGGGATTCGCGAACACCGGGGAGCTGTTTTTT. Its translation: CASSTPRLAGGFANTGELFF.

Only one count was recorded for this clone. V gene TRBV7-6 combines with J gene TRBJ2-7; 8 nucleotides match TRBD1. The ends lost 3 bases at V and 2 bases at J; junction bases unmatched: 6. The CDR3 contains 15 residues. Germline lookup yields CDR1 SGHVS and CDR2 FNYEAQ. Here the CDR3 DNA reads TGTGCCAGCAGCTTTAGGACAGGGTCAACCTACGAGCAGTACTTC. Its translation is CASSFRTGSTYEQYF.